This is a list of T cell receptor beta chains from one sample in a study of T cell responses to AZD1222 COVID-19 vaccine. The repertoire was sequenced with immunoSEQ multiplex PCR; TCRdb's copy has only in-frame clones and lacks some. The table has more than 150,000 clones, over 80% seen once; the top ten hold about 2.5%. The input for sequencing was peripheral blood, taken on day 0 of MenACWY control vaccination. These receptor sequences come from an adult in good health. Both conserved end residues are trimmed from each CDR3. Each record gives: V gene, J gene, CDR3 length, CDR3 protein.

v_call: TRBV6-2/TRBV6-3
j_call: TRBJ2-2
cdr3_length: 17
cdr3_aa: ASSLDESTGGDWAGELF

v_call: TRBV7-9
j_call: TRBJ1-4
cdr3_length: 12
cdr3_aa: ASSLTGTNEKLF

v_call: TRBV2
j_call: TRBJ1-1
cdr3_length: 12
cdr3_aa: ASTQRQGRTEAF

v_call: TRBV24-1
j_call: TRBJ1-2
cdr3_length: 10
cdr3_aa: ATSEAGYGYT

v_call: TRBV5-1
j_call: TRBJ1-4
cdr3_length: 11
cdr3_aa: ASSLRGNEKLF

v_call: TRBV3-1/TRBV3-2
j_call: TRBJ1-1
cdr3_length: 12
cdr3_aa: ASSQDGSNTEAF

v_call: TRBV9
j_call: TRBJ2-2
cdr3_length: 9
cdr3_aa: ASDNTGELF

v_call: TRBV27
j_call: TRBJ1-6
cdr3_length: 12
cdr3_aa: ASSLYGPNSPLH

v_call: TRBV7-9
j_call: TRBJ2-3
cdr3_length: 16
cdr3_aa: ASSPGTSGEWGTDTQY

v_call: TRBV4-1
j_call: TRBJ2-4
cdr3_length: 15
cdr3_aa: ASSILAGGLAKNIQY

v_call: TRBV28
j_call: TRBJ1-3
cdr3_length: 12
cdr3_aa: ASSPASSGNTIY

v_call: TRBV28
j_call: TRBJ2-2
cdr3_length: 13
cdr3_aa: ASRPGTTNTGELF

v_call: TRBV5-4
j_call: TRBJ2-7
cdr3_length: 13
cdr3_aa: ASSSETASTYEQY